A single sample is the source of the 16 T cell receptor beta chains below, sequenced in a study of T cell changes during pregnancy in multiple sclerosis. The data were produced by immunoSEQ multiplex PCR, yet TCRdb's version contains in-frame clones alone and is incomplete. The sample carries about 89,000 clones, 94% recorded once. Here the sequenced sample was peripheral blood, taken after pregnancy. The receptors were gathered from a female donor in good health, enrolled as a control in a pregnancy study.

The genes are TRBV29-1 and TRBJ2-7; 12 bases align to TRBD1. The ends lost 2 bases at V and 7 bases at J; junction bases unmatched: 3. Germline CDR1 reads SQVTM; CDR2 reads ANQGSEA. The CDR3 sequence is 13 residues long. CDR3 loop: CSVERDRGLEQYF. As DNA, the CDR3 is TGCAGCGTTGAAAGGGACAGGGGGCTTGAGCAGTACTTC.

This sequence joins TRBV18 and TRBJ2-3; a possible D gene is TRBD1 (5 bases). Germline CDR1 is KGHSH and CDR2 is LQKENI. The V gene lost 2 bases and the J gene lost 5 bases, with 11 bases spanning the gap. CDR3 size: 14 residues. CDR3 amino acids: CASSPTGFEDTQYF. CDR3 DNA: TGTGCCAGCTCACCAACAGGCTTCGAAGATACGCAGTATTTT.

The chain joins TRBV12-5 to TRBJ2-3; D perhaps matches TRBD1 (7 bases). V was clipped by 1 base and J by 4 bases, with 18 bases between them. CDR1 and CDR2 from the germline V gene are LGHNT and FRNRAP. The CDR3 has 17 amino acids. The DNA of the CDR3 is TGTGCTAGTGGTTTGGGTGGAGGGGGCGCCTCTCCAGATACGCAGTATTTT. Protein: CASGLGGGGASPDTQYF. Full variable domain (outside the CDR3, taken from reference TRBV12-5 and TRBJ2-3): DARVTQTPRHKVTEMGQEVTMRCQPILGHNTVFWYRQTMMQGLELLAYFRNRAPLDDSGMPKDRFSAEMPDATLATLKIQPSEPRDSAVYFCASGLGGGGASPDTQYFGPGTRLTVL.

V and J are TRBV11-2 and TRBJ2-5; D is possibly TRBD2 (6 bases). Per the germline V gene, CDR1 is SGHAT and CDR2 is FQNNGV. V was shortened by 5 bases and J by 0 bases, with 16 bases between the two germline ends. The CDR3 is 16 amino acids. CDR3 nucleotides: TGTGCCAGCAGCCACCCCGGGGCGGGGTACCAAGAGACCCAGTACTTC. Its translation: CASSHPGAGYQETQYF.

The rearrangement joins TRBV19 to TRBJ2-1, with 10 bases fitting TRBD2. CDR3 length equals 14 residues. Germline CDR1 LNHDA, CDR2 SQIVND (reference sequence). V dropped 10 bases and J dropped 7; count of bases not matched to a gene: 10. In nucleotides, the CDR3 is TGTGCCATATCGAGCGGGAGGGCTTGGAATGAGCAGTTCTTC. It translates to CAISSGRAWNEQFF.

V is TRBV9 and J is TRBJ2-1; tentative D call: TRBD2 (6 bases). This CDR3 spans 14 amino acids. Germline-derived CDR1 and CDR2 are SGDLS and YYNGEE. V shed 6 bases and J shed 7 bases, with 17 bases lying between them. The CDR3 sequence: CASNREKLVNEQFF. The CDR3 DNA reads TGTGCCAGCAATCGGGAGAAGCTGGTGAATGAGCAGTTCTTC.

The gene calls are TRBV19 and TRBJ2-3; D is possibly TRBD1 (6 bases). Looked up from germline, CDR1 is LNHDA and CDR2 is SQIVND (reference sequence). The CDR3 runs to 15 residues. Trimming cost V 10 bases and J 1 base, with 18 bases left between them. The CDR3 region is CATSAGQIRTDTQYF. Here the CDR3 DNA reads TGTGCCACCAGTGCTGGACAGATCCGCACAGATACGCAGTATTTT.

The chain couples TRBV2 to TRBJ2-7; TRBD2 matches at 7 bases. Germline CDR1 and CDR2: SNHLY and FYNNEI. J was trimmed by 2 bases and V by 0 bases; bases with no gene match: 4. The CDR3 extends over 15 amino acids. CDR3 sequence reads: CASSEAVAGAYEQYF. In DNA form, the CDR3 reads TGTGCCAGCAGTGAAGCCGTGGCGGGAGCCTACGAGCAGTACTTC.

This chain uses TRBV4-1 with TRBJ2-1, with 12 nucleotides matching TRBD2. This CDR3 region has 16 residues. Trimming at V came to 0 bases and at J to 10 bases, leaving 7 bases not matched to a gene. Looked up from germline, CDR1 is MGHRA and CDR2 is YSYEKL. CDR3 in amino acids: CASSQDSLAGGFEQFF. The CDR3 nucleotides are TGCGCCAGCAGCCAAGATTCGCTAGCGGGAGGGTTCGAGCAGTTCTTC.

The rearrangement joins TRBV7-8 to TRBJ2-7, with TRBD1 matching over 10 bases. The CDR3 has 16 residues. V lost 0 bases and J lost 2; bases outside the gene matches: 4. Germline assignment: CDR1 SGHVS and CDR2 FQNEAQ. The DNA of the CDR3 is TGTGCCAGCAGCTTAGCCGGGACAGGGGTTCCCTACGAGCAGTACTTC. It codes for CASSLAGTGVPYEQYF.

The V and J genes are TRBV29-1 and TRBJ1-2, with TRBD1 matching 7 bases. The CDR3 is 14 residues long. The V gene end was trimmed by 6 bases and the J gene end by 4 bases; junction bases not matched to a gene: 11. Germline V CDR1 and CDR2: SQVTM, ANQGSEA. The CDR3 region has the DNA TGCAGCGTCGATCGACAGGGAGAGACCTATGGCTACACCTTC. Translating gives CSVDRQGETYGYTF.

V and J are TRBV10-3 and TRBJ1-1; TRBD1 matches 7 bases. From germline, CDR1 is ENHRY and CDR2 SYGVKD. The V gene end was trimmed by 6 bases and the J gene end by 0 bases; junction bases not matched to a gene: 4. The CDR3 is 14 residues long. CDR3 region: CAIRDRIMNTEAFF. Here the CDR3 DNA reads TGTGCCATCAGGGACAGGATAATGAACACTGAAGCTTTCTTT.

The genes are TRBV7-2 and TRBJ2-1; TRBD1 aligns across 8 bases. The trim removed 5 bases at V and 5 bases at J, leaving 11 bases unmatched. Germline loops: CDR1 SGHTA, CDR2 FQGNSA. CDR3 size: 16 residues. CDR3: CASSPTGGKHHNEQFF. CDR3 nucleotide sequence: TGTGCCAGCAGCCCTACAGGGGGTAAGCATCACAATGAGCAGTTCTTC.

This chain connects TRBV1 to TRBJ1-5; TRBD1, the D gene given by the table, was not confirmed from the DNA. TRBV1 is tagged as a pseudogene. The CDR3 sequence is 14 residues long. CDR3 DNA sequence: TGCACCAGCACCTGCAGGGGGCCTGATCAGCCCCAGCATTTT. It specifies CTSTCRGPDQPQHF.

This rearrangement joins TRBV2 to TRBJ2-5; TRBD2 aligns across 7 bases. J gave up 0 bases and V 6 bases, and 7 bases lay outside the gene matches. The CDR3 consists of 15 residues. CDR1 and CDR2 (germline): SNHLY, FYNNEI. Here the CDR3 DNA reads TGTGCCAGCAGCGATCTAGCGGAGTACCAAGAGACCCAGTACTTC. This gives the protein CASSDLAEYQETQYF.

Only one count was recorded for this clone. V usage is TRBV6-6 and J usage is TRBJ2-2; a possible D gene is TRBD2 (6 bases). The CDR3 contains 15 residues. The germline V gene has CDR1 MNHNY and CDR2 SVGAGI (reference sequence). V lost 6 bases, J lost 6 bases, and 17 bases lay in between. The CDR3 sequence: CASSARGIGAGELFF. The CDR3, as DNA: TGTGCCAGCAGCGCCCGGGGGATCGGGGCCGGGGAGCTGTTTTTT.